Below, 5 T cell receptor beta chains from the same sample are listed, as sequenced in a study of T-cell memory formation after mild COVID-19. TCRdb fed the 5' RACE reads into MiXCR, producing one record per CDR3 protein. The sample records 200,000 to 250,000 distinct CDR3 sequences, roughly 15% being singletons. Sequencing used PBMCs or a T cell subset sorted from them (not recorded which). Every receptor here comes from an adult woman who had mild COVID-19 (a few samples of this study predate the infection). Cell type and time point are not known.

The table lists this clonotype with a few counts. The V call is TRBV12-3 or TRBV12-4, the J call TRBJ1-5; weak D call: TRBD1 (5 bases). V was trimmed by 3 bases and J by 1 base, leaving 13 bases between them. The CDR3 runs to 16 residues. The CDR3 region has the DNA TGTGCCAGCAGTTTTCAGGGCCCCTCAAGCAATCAGCCCCAGCATTTT. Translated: CASSFQGPSSNQPQHF.

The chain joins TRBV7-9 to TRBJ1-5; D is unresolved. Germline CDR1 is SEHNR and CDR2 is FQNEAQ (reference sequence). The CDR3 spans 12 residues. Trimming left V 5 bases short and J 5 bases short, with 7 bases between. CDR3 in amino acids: CASSRDYQPQHF. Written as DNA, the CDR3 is TGTGCCAGCAGCCGGGATTATCAGCCCCAGCATTTT.

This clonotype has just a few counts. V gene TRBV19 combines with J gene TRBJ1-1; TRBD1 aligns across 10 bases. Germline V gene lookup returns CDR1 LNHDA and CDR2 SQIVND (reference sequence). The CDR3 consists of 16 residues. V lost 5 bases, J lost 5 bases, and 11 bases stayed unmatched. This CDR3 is CASSPQRTGGGTEAFF. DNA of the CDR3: TGTGCCAGTAGTCCTCAAAGGACAGGGGGAGGTACTGAAGCTTTCTTT.

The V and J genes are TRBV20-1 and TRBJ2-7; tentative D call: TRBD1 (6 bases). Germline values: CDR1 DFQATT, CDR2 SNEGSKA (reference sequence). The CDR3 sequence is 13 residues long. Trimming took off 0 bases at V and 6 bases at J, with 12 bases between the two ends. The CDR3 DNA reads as TGCAGTGCTAGAGAAGTACAGGGCGGCGAGCAGTACTTC. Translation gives CSAREVQGGEQYF.

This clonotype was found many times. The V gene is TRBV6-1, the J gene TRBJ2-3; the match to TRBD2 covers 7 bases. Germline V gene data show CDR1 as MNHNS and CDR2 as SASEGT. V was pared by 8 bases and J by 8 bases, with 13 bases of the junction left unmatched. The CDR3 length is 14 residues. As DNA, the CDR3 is TGTGCCAGCGTTCTTAGCGGGTTGGATCTTACGCAGTATTTT. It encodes CASVLSGLDLTQYF.